This entry lists 2 T cell receptor beta chains sequenced from one sample in a study of T cell changes during pregnancy in multiple sclerosis. TCRdb's copy holds only in-frame clones and misses some; the assay was immunoSEQ multiplex PCR. The sample has roughly 60,000 clones; roughly 88% are singletons. The sample consisted of peripheral blood, taken in the second trimester of pregnancy. The receptors were sampled from a female donor in good health, enrolled as a control in a pregnancy study.

The chain uses TRBV4-1 and TRBJ2-7; unclear D gene. V shed 4 bases and J shed 5 bases, with 12 bases lying between them. Germline V CDR1 and CDR2: MGHRA, YSYEKL. This CDR3 is 13 amino acids long. The CDR3 reads CASSPLVGNEQYF. As DNA, the CDR3 is TGCGCCAGCAGCCCGCTAGTTGGCAACGAGCAGTACTTC.

The rearrangement joins TRBV6-1 to TRBJ2-3; D is perhaps TRBD1 (6 bases). V was trimmed by 3 bases and J by 2 bases, leaving 15 bases between them. This CDR3 spans 16 amino acids. In germline, CDR1 is MNHNS, CDR2 SASEGT. The CDR3 here is CASSDLWTDYTDTQYF. The CDR3 coding sequence is TGTGCCAGCAGTGACCTATGGACAGACTACACAGATACGCAGTATTTT.